A selection of T cell receptor beta chains follows, all from one sample in a study of blood T cell repertoires in COVID-19. Profiled with immunoSEQ multiplex PCR; TCRdb holds only in-frame clones, not every one. The table records some 270,000 clones, around nine tenths of them present only once. Sequenced material: PBMCs or T cells enriched from blood (not recorded which). These receptors were taken from a woman aged 60-75 years who had recovered from COVID-19. Each CDR3 is given with its conserved first and last residue. The D gene is left open where the match is weak. Clone size is stated in some rows and not others, as once, few, many or a class when expanded.

clone size	V gene	D gene	J gene	CDR3 DNA	CDR3 protein
few	TRBV7-9	-	TRBJ1-1	TGTGCCAGCAGCTTAGAGCTAGGAGAGAACACTGAAGCTTTCTTT	CASSLELGENTEAFF
-	TRBV6-5	-	TRBJ2-1	TGTGCCAGCAGTCAGATAGCACCCTCCTACAATGAGCAGTTCTTC	CASSQIAPSYNEQFF
-	TRBV5-6	-	TRBJ1-2	TGTGCCAGCAGCTTGAGGACAGACTACGGGGGCTACACCTTC	CASSLRTDYGGYTF
once	TRBV6-5	TRBD1	TRBJ1-2	TGTGCCTGTAAGGGGACAGTAAGTTTCTATGGCTACACCTTC	CACKGTVSFYGYTF
-	TRBV27	TRBD2	TRBJ2-3	TGTGCCAGCAGCATCCTTCTAGCGGGGGGGACAGATACGCAGTATTTT	CASSILLAGGTDTQYF
-	TRBV29-1	-	TRBJ2-1	TGCAGCGTTCGACTAGTATTCTTCAATGAGCAGTTCTTC	CSVRLVFFNEQFF
-	TRBV28	-	TRBJ2-5	TGTGCCAGCAGTCCATTTGAGACCCAGTACTTC	CASSPFETQYF
-	TRBV2	-	TRBJ2-1	TGTGCCAGCAGTGATTGGGACAACTACAATGAGCAGTTCTTC	CASSDWDNYNEQFF
-	TRBV6-4	TRBD2	TRBJ2-1	TGTGCCAGCAGCGCCGGGACTAGCGATTACAATGAGCAGTTCTTC	CASSAGTSDYNEQFF
-	TRBV19	-	TRBJ1-5	TGTGCCAGTAGTATTGTCGGTTTGGGCGAACAGCATTTT	CASSIVGLGEQHF
-	TRBV10-3	-	TRBJ2-3	TGTGCCAGAATATCTTTAGTATACACAGATACGCAGTATTTT	CARISLVYTDTQYF
-	TRBV24-1	TRBD2	TRBJ2-1	TGTGCCACGGCCGGGACTAGCGGGTCGTCTGCCTACAATGAGCAGTTCTTC	CATAGTSGSSAYNEQFF
-	TRBV18	-	TRBJ2-3	TGTGCCAGCTCACCCGGCCAGTGGGGAGAGCGCACAGATACGCAGTATTTT	CASSPGQWGERTDTQYF
-	TRBV19	TRBD1	TRBJ2-7	TGTGCCAGTAGTCCCTCGGGACAGGAGCAGTACTTC	CASSPSGQEQYF
-	TRBV4-1	TRBD1	TRBJ2-5	TGCGCCAGCAGCCCCGGGACAGAAGAGACCCAGTACTTC	CASSPGTEETQYF
-	TRBV9	TRBD1	TRBJ2-5	TGTGCCAGCAGCGGAGGACAGGGAATCCAAGAGACCCAGTACTTC	CASSGGQGIQETQYF
-	TRBV5-4	TRBD2	TRBJ2-1	TGTGCCAGCAGCACCGGGACTAGCGGGGGGGTATCCTACAATGAGCAGTTCTTC	CASSTGTSGGVSYNEQFF
once	TRBV6-6	TRBD1	TRBJ1-2	TGTGCCAGCAGAGACCTACAGGGGGCGGACTATGGCTACACCTTC	CASRDLQGADYGYTF
-	TRBV5-1	TRBD1	TRBJ1-2	TGCGCCAGCAGTCCCAACTTACCGGGACAGGGGACTAACTATGGCTACACCTTC	CASSPNLPGQGTNYGYTF
once	TRBV3-1/TRBV3-2	TRBD1	TRBJ1-2	TGTGCCAGCAGCCAACAGACAGGGAACTATGGCTACACCTTC	CASSQQTGNYGYTF
-	TRBV29-1	-	TRBJ2-1	TGCAGCGGTCGGGAAGGTGAGCAGTTCTTC	CSGREGEQFF
-	TRBV6-5	TRBD1	TRBJ1-4	TGTGCCACTACGGACAGGGGGCTTCCTAATGAAAAACTGTTTTTT	CATTDRGLPNEKLFF
few	TRBV5-1	-	TRBJ1-1	TGCGCCAGCAGCCCCACAGGGAACACTGAAGCTTTCTTT	CASSPTGNTEAFF
few	TRBV2	-	TRBJ1-5	TGTGCCAGCAGTGGACAGTACACCCAGCATTTT	CASSGQYTQHF
once	TRBV9	-	TRBJ1-4	TGTGCCAGCAGCGTAGCAACAGGAAATGAAAAACTGTTTTTT	CASSVATGNEKLFF
-	TRBV5-8	-	TRBJ2-7	TGTGCCAGCAGCTTGGTGGACAGCCTCTCCTACGAGCAGTACTTC	CASSLVDSLSYEQYF
-	TRBV10-1	-	TRBJ1-2	TGCGCCAGCAGAGGTGGAACCGAACTATATGGCTACACCTTC	CASRGGTELYGYTF
-	TRBV2	TRBD1	TRBJ2-5	TGTGCCAGCAGTACCTCGACAGGGATAGAGACCCAGTACTTC	CASSTSTGIETQYF
-	TRBV29-1	TRBD1	TRBJ1-2	TGCAGCGTTGGACAGGGGGTCTATGGCTACACCTTC	CSVGQGVYGYTF
-	TRBV14	-	TRBJ1-1	TGTGCCAGCAGCCAATTTAGCTGGAACACTGAAGCTTTCTTT	CASSQFSWNTEAFF
-	TRBV5-5	TRBD1	TRBJ1-2	TGTGCCAGCAGCCCCGGGACAGGGGGCTACTATGGCTACACCTTC	CASSPGTGGYYGYTF
-	TRBV2	TRBD2	TRBJ2-5	TGTGCCAGCAGCGCGGGACTAGCGGGGGAGACCCAGTACTTC	CASSAGLAGETQYF
-	TRBV9	-	TRBJ2-4	TGTGCCAGCAGCGTAGGGCAGATGGCCAAAAACATTCAGTACTTC	CASSVGQMAKNIQYF
-	TRBV14	-	TRBJ2-7	TGTGCCAGCAGCGCGTCGTCCTACGAGCAGTACTTC	CASSASSYEQYF
-	TRBV27	TRBD1	TRBJ2-7	TGTGCCAGCACCCAAACAGGGGGCATATCCGAGCAGTACTTC	CASTQTGGISEQYF
once	TRBV5-4	TRBD1	TRBJ2-7	TGTGCCAGCAGCTTAGTGGGGACAGGAACCTACGAGCAGTACTTC	CASSLVGTGTYEQYF
-	TRBV18	-	TRBJ2-2	TGTGCCAGCTCACCAAGGTCCGGGGTGAACACCGGGGAGCTGTTTTTT	CASSPRSGVNTGELFF
-	TRBV5-1	-	TRBJ1-2	TGCGCCAGCAGCTGGGGGGTAGCGGAGGACTATGGCTACACCTTC	CASSWGVAEDYGYTF
-	TRBV5-5	-	TRBJ1-2	TGTGCCAGCAGCCCCAGGGACTTCGGATTAGCTAACTATGGCTACACCTTC	CASSPRDFGLANYGYTF
-	TRBV6-5	-	TRBJ2-7	TGTGCCAGCAGTTCAACGGGTTACGAGCAGTACTTC	CASSSTGYEQYF
once	TRBV27	-	TRBJ2-7	TGTGCCAGCAGTTTTTCGGGAGCCTACGAGCAGTACTTC	CASSFSGAYEQYF
few	TRBV7-6	-	TRBJ2-3	TGTGCCAGCAGCTTAGGACAAAATACGCAGTATTTT	CASSLGQNTQYF
-	TRBV5-1	TRBD2	TRBJ2-3	TGCGCCAGCAGCTTGGGAACTAGCGGGGTAGTCGCAGATACGCAGTATTTT	CASSLGTSGVVADTQYF
-	TRBV5-6	TRBD1	TRBJ2-7	TGTGCCAGCAGCTTCGGGACAGGGGCCTACGAGCAGTACTTC	CASSFGTGAYEQYF
-	TRBV10-1	TRBD2	TRBJ2-2	TGCGCCAGCAGTCCCGGGGGGGCCGGGGAGCTGTTTTTT	CASSPGGAGELFF
-	TRBV29-1	TRBD1	TRBJ1-5	TGCAGCGTTTCTGACAGGGATCAGCCCCAGCATTTT	CSVSDRDQPQHF
-	TRBV27	TRBD2	TRBJ2-7	TGTGCCAGCAGTTCCCCCTGGGTTGGCGGGAGGGTATACGAGCAGTACTTC	CASSSPWVGGRVYEQYF
-	TRBV29-1	TRBD2	TRBJ2-7	TGCAGCGTTGGAGGGTCTAGCGGGGGTCTCGAGCAGTACTTC	CSVGGSSGGLEQYF
-	TRBV5-1	-	TRBJ1-2	TGCGCCAGCAGCCCCCTCCCGGGGGACTATGGCTACACCTTC	CASSPLPGDYGYTF
-	TRBV12-3/TRBV12-4	-	TRBJ1-1	TGTGCCAGCAGTTTGGAGGGGAACACTGAAGCTTTCTTT	CASSLEGNTEAFF